The clone carrying this T cell receptor beta chain was seen many times. The data stem from a study of T-cell memory formation after mild COVID-19. This CDR3 region has 15 residues. J was trimmed by 5 bases and V by 6 bases; bases with no gene match: 11. 5'RACE with constant-segment primers built TCRalpha and TCRbeta cDNA libraries with UMIs. TCRdb called the 5' RACE reads again in MiXCR, with one record for every CDR3 protein. The table includes under 550,000 distinct CDR3 sequences, over 15% detected once. The chain recombines TRBV12-3 or TRBV12-4 with TRBJ2-7, with 9 bases fitting TRBD1. The sequenced sample was PBMCs or a T cell subset sorted from them (not recorded which). This sequence originates from an adult woman who had mild COVID-19 (a few samples of this study predate the infection). Cell type and time point are not known. In DNA form, the CDR3 reads TGTGCCAGCAGCCCCCCGGGACAGGGCGCAGACGAGCAGTACTTC. Its translation: CASSPPGQGADEQYF.